The T cell receptor (beta chain) described here comes from a study of blood T cell repertoires in COVID-19. The germline gives CDR1 SGHNT, CDR2 YYREEE (reference sequence). Germline trimming cut 2 bases from V and 3 bases from J; bases unmatched to any gene: 3. CDR3 length equals 14 residues. Data came from immunoSEQ multiplex PCR; TCRdb stores just in-frame clones and leaves some out. Among roughly 100,000 clones listed, 87% were seen once. The sequenced sample was peripheral blood. V gene TRBV5-4 combines with J gene TRBJ2-7; TRBD1 matches 9 bases. The TCR was taken from a man aged 50 to 59 with active COVID-19. The CDR3 sequence is CASSLGTGNYEQYF. CDR3 DNA sequence: TGTGCCAGCAGCTTAGGGACAGGGAACTACGAGCAGTACTTC.